These 29 T cell receptor beta chains were sequenced from one sample in a study of metastatic and nonmetastatic thyroid tumors. TCRdb re-called the PCR reads through MiXCR. The data contain almost 85,000 clones, 9.5% to 15% of them singletons. Before thyroid surgery, none of the patients had received any treatment. Sequenced sample: tumor tissue. These receptors were collected from a female donor with papillary thyroid cancer or a benign thyroid nodule (not recorded which). Some clones in this sample may be carry-over from other donors' samples.

This clone was observed many times. V gene TRBV11-3 combines with J gene TRBJ2-7; D call uncertain. V lost 3 bases and J 3 bases, leaving 9 bases between the germline ends. This CDR3 region has 13 residues. The germline V gene has CDR1 SGHNT and CDR2 YENEEA. The CDR3 nucleotides read TGTGCCAGCAGCTTTGAAGGGCGCTACGAGCAGTACTTC. Translated, it gives CASSFEGRYEQYF.

Comments on this clone: A much larger clone lies one base from this, so it may be a read error. The same CDR3 can be traced to other DNA sequences in this sample. V and J are TRBV7-8 and TRBJ1-5; D perhaps matches TRBD1 (6 bases). This CDR3 has 14 residues. Germline V gene sequence: CDR1 SGHVS, CDR2 FQNEAQ. V lost 1 base and J 16 bases, leaving 20 bases between the germline ends. The CDR3 nucleotides are TGTGCCAGCAGCTTAGAGGAGGCAAGGGGGGGTGTCCATTTT. Protein sequence: CASSLEEARGGVHF.

This clone was counted at least ten times. The J gene is TRBJ1-3, the V gene TRBV20-1, with no clear D. Germline-derived CDR1 and CDR2 are DFQATT and SNEGSKA (reference sequence). The V and J ends lost 6 bases and 0 bases respectively, with 9 bases between them. This CDR3 has 13 residues. DNA for the CDR3: TGCAGTGCCGTGGGCATCTCTGGAAACACCATATATTTT. Its translation is CSAVGISGNTIYF.

In this sample, this clone turned up many times. J is TRBJ1-6 and V is TRBV27; a weak D match, TRBD1 (6 bases). V lost 1 base to trimming and J lost 3 bases, with 10 bases between them. The CDR3 runs 16 residues. The germline V gene has CDR1 MNHEY and CDR2 SMNVEV (reference sequence). The CDR3 DNA reads as TGTGCCAGCAGTTTATTCATACAGGGCTATAATTCACCCCTCCACTTT. Translating gives CASSLFIQGYNSPLHF.

This clone was counted many times. The rearrangement uses TRBV19 and TRBJ1-2; unclear D gene. V gave up 6 bases and J gave up 4 bases, with 12 bases separating them. From germline, CDR1 is LNHDA and CDR2 SQIVND (reference sequence). This CDR3 spans 13 amino acids. Here the CDR3 reads CASRGWVSYGYTF. In DNA, the CDR3 is TGTGCCAGTAGGGGGTGGGTAAGCTATGGCTACACCTTC.

This clone was recorded at least ten times. The gene calls are TRBV6-1 and TRBJ1-5; D is uncertain. The CDR3 has 13 amino acids. Deletions cut 7 bases from V and 4 bases from J, with 11 bases between. The V gene's germline CDR1 is MNHNS and CDR2 SASEGT. The CDR3 sequence is CASNEAGNQPQHF. In DNA form, the CDR3 reads TGTGCCAGCAATGAGGCGGGAAATCAGCCCCAGCATTTT.

This clone came up many times. Other DNA sequences of this sample code for an identical CDR3. The V and J genes are TRBV10-2 and TRBJ1-1; D is undetermined. The V gene's germline CDR1 is WSHSY and CDR2 SAAADI. The CDR3 runs to 11 residues. Deletions cut 6 bases from V and 4 bases from J, with 6 bases between. CDR3 coding DNA: TGCGCCAGCAGCAGGAGCACTGAAGCTTTCTTT. Its translation: CASSRSTEAFF.

This clone showed up many times. The CDR3, as DNA: TGTGCCAGCAGCTATGACAGGGGTCCCGGAAACACCATATATTTT. It yields the protein CASSYDRGPGNTIYF. V usage is TRBV5-6 and J usage is TRBJ1-3, with TRBD1 matching 8 bases. The CDR3 sequence is 15 residues long. CDR1 is SGHDT and CDR2 is YYEEEE in the germline V gene. J gave up 4 bases and V 3 bases, and 6 bases lay outside the gene matches.

This clone was seen a few times. This may come from a read error, since a much larger clone is one base off. The chain links TRBV6-1 to TRBJ2-1; TRBD2 agrees at 8 bases. Germline CDR1 and CDR2: MNHNS and SASEGT. V dropped 5 bases and J dropped 2; count of bases not matched to a gene: 11. This CDR3 spans 17 amino acids. CDR3 nucleotide sequence: TGTGCCAGCAGTAAAGATATCGCGGGAGGACCCTACAATGAGCAGTTCTTC. It translates to CASSKDIAGGPYNEQFF.

In this sample, this clone turned up a few times. The chain uses TRBV4-2 and TRBJ2-5; 7 bases are shared with TRBD1. Germline CDR1 and CDR2: LGHNA and YNFKEQ. After removal of 4 bases from V and 1 base from J, the junction contained 3 bases not matched to a gene. The CDR3 consists of 14 residues. CDR3 sequence: CASSRQGPQETQYF. The CDR3 DNA sequence: TGTGCCAGCAGCCGACAGGGTCCCCAAGAGACCCAGTACTTC.

About this clone itself: A clone one base away is much larger, so this may be a read error. Distinct nucleotide sequences in the sample also encode this CDR3. This sequence joins TRBV5-1 and TRBJ2-5; the D gene is possibly TRBD1 (5 bases). The CDR3 runs to 13 residues. The germline V gene encodes CDR1 SGHRS and CDR2 YFSETQ. CDR3 protein: CASSLEGQETQYF. For the CDR3, the DNA is TGCGCCAGCAGCTTGGAGGGGCAAGAGACACAGTACTTC. The variable domain in full, completed from reference TRBV5-1 and TRBJ2-5, reads KAGVTQTPRYLIKTRGQQVTLSCSPISGHRSVSWYQQTPGQGLQFLFEYFSETQRNKGNFPGRFSGRQFSNSRSEMNVSTLELGDSALYLCASSLEGQETQYFGPGTRLLVL.

This clone was counted a few times. It is likely a read error, because the conserved phenylalanine at the end of the CDR3 is missing. Because the CDR3's place on the DNA is in doubt, the DNA is left out and the CDR3 is given as listed by TCRdb. This chain connects TRBV28 to TRBJ1-2. Germline-derived CDR1 and CDR2 are MDHEN and SYDVKM. Ends included, the CDR3 has 13 residues. CDR3 loop: CASSPTGFYGCTL.

This clone was counted many times. The chain employs TRBV6-5 and TRBJ2-7; D gene uncertain. V lost 4 bases and J lost 3, with 7 bases in between. CDR1 and CDR2 (germline): MNHEY, SVGAGI. The CDR3 has 12 amino acids. The DNA of the CDR3 is TGTGCCAGCAGTTCCGACCACTACGAGCAGTACTTC. Translation gives CASSSDHYEQYF.

About this clone itself: Being one base from a much bigger clone, this may be a read error. The chain links TRBV28 to TRBJ1-1, with D uncertain. The V end lost 2 bases, the J end lost 11 bases, and 9 bases lay between the germline ends. The CDR3 has 11 residues. Germline V lookup: CDR1 MDHEN, CDR2 SYDVKM. CDR3 region: CASSLGRVAFF. The CDR3 DNA reads TGTGCCAGCAGTTTAGGTCGGGTGGCTTTCTTT.

This clone showed up many times. CDR3 protein: CASSEAGRKGNTIYF. As DNA, the CDR3 is TGTGCCAGCAGTGAAGCGGGACGAAAAGGAAACACCATATATTTT. This chain joins TRBV2 and TRBJ1-3; a possible D gene is TRBD1 (5 bases). CDR1 is SNHLY and CDR2 is FYNNEI in the germline V gene. Trimming shortened V by 0 bases and J by 4 bases, and 10 bases separated the two germline ends. CDR3 length equals 15 residues.

The table lists this clone with many counts. Other DNA variants within this sample encode the same CDR3. V is TRBV6-1 and J is TRBJ1-5; D is perhaps TRBD1 (6 bases). Per germline, CDR1 MNHNS and CDR2 SASEGT. CDR3 size: 15 residues. Trimming removed 1 base at V and 7 bases at J, with 14 bases between. The DNA for the CDR3 is TGTGCCAGCAGTGAAGACGGCCAGGGGAGACAGCCCCAGCATTTT. This codes for CASSEDGQGRQPQHF.

This clone was picked up many times. The rearrangement joins TRBV12-3 or TRBV12-4 to TRBJ2-3; D might be TRBD1 (6 bases). Trimming shortened V by 5 bases and J by 0 bases, and 12 bases separated the two germline ends. CDR3 size: 15 residues. CDR3 loop: CASSAGVLSTDTQYF. Here the CDR3 DNA reads TGTGCCAGCAGTGCAGGGGTTCTCAGCACAGATACGCAGTATTTT.

Worth noting for this clone: One end of the junction does not line up with germline, which may come from a read error. The chain carries TRBV11-3 and TRBJ2-1; 11 bases are a match to TRBD2. CDR3 length: 19 amino acids. The germline V gene encodes CDR1 SGHNT and CDR2 YENEEA. In DNA, the CDR3 is TGTGCCGGCAGCTTAGGTGCTAGCGGGAGGTGGGGTAAAAACAATGAGCAGTTCTTC. It is translated as CAGSLGASGRWGKNNEQFF.

Many counts were recorded for this clone. The chain employs TRBV4-2 and TRBJ2-3, with TRBD2 matching over 10 bases. The germline V gene encodes CDR1 LGHNA and CDR2 YNFKEQ. The junction had 4 bases not matched to a gene; V was cut back by 0 bases and J by 4 bases. CDR3 length: 16 residues. Here the CDR3 DNA reads TGTGCCAGCAGCCAAGAGGCGGGGACTAGCGCAGATACGCAGTATTTT. Its translation: CASSQEAGTSADTQYF.

This clone was observed many times. V and J are TRBV5-1 and TRBJ2-7; D unclear. This CDR3 is 12 amino acids long. V lost 3 bases and J lost 7, with 11 bases in between. The germline gives CDR1 SGHRS, CDR2 YFSETQ. As DNA, the CDR3 is TGCGCCAGCAGCTCCCACCCCTCGGAGCAGTACTTC. This encodes CASSSHPSEQYF.

This clone was picked up many times. V usage is TRBV18 and J usage is TRBJ1-4, with D unclear. V lost 2 bases, J lost 0 bases, and 10 bases lay in between. CDR1 is KGHSH and CDR2 is LQKENI in the germline V gene. The CDR3 spans 16 residues. In DNA, the CDR3 is TGTGCCAGCTCACCATTGATAGATGCAACTAATGAAAAACTGTTTTTT. Translating gives CASSPLIDATNEKLFF.

This clone was recorded many times. The rearrangement uses TRBV28 and TRBJ1-1; tentative D call: TRBD1 (5 bases). Looked up from germline, CDR1 is MDHEN and CDR2 is SYDVKM. Deletions cut 3 bases from V and 3 bases from J, with 14 bases between. The CDR3 runs 15 residues. For the CDR3, the DNA is TGTGCCAGCAGTTTTATGGGCAGGGCGGACACTGAAGCTTTCTTT. Translating it yields CASSFMGRADTEAFF.

Concerning this clone itself: One base away lies a much larger clone, so this may be a sequencing read error. CDR3 DNA sequence: TGTGCCAGCAGTGACCCGGGTGGATCCCATGCCGGCGAGCAGTACTTC. Its protein is CASSDPGGSHAGEQYF. This sequence joins TRBV6-1 and TRBJ2-7; no clear D. Trimming took 3 bases from V and 6 from J, leaving 21 bases between them. Germline loops: CDR1 MNHNS, CDR2 SASEGT. This CDR3 contains 16 residues.

By share of the sample, this clone is medium-sized. The rearrangement joins TRBV6-1 to TRBJ2-3; TRBD2 aligns across 8 bases. Germline V gene sequence: CDR1 MNHNS, CDR2 SASEGT. CDR3 length: 16 residues. V dropped 5 bases and J dropped 2; count of bases not matched to a gene: 9. The CDR3 reads CASSLITSGYTDTQYF. The CDR3 DNA follows: TGTGCCAGCAGTCTTATAACTAGCGGCTACACAGATACGCAGTATTTT.

This clone was counted at least ten times. The chain has TRBV7-2 and TRBJ2-7; 12 bases align to TRBD2. CDR1 is SGHTA, CDR2 FQGNSA, per germline. V lost 1 base and J lost 6; bases outside the gene matches: 4. CDR3 length equals 15 residues. As DNA, the CDR3 is TGTGCCAGCAGCTTAGGACTAGCGGGAGAGGGCGAGCAGTACTTC. This translates into CASSLGLAGEGEQYF.

This clone was counted once. The chain links TRBV18 to TRBJ1-1, with TRBD1 as a possible D gene (6 bases). Trimming removed 6 bases from V and 7 bases from J, with 21 bases in between. This CDR3 region has 15 residues. From germline, CDR1 is KGHSH and CDR2 LQKENI. CDR3 in DNA: TGTGCCAGCTCCCGACTTTTGGACAGAATGGATGAAGCTTTCTTT. Amino acids: CASSRLLDRMDEAFF.

This clone was counted many times. The chain couples TRBV11-3 to TRBJ2-5; 9 nucleotides match TRBD1. Germline-derived CDR1 and CDR2 are SGHNT and YENEEA. Trimming cost V 5 bases and J 5 bases; bases outside gene matches: 9. The CDR3 has 15 residues. In nucleotides, the CDR3 is TGTGCCAGCAGCCTATGGACAGGGGAAACGGAGACCCAGTACTTC. The encoded protein is CASSLWTGETETQYF.

This clone showed up many times. V and J are TRBV11-3 and TRBJ2-7; D gene unclear. Germline V gives CDR1 SGHNT, CDR2 YENEEA. The V end lost 5 bases, the J end lost 0 bases, and 8 bases lay between the germline ends. The CDR3 covers 13 residues. The CDR3 protein is CASSGLVSYEQYF. For the CDR3, the DNA is TGTGCCAGCAGCGGTCTAGTCTCCTACGAGCAGTACTTC. Variable domain in full (rest from reference TRBV11-3 and TRBJ2-7): EAGVVQSPRYKIIEKKQPVAFWCNPISGHNTLYWYLQNLGQGPELLIRYENEEAVDDSQLPKDRFSAERLKGVDSTLKIQPAELGDSAVYLCASSGLVSYEQYFGPGTRLTVT.

The chain couples TRBV20-1 to TRBJ2-7; D tentatively fits TRBD1 or TRBD2 (7 bases each). This CDR3 has 17 residues. V was trimmed by 0 bases and J by 0 bases, leaving 18 bases between them. The germline V gene has CDR1 DFQATT and CDR2 SNEGSKA (reference sequence). The CDR3 nucleotides are TGCAGTGCTAGAGATTTAAAGGGGGCTAGCGGCTCCTACGAGCAGTACTTC. Protein: CSARDLKGASGSYEQYF.